The rows below give T cell receptor beta chains drawn from one sample of a study of blood T cell repertoires in COVID-19. The protocol was immunoSEQ multiplex PCR, while the TCRdb copy is restricted to in-frame clones and leaves out a portion. The table shows about 160,000 clones, with about nine tenths occurring only once. Sequencing was carried out using peripheral blood. Receptor source: an older woman who had recovered from COVID-19. Both conserved end residues are part of each CDR3. Fields, in order: D gene, J gene, V gene, CDR3 protein. A D gene is named only where the DNA matches it firmly.

D gene: TRBD2; J gene: TRBJ2-1; V gene: TRBV30; CDR3 protein: CAWSHWTSELRSSYNEQFF
D gene: TRBD1; J gene: TRBJ1-2; V gene: TRBV28; CDR3 protein: CASNDYGQDYTF
D gene: .; J gene: TRBJ1-3; V gene: TRBV6-6; CDR3 protein: CASSQTQGRLSGNTIYF
D gene: .; J gene: TRBJ1-1; V gene: TRBV6-6; CDR3 protein: CASRAGTRAFF
D gene: .; J gene: TRBJ1-2; V gene: TRBV28; CDR3 protein: CASSLGRQVSGYTF
D gene: .; J gene: TRBJ1-2; V gene: TRBV5-6; CDR3 protein: CASSTWDTGYTF
D gene: .; J gene: TRBJ2-1; V gene: TRBV24-1; CDR3 protein: CAAGGPSSYNEQFF
D gene: TRBD1; J gene: TRBJ2-6; V gene: TRBV7-3; CDR3 protein: CASSLPRGFRSGANVLTF
D gene: TRBD1; J gene: TRBJ2-3; V gene: TRBV5-5; CDR3 protein: CASSLGTASTDTQYF
D gene: TRBD2; J gene: TRBJ2-5; V gene: TRBV11-2; CDR3 protein: CASSFSAGGLETQYF
D gene: .; J gene: TRBJ2-7; V gene: TRBV4-3; CDR3 protein: CASSQDPRTQSYEQYF
D gene: .; J gene: TRBJ1-3; V gene: TRBV25-1; CDR3 protein: CASSEFVSSGNTIYF
D gene: .; J gene: TRBJ2-7; V gene: TRBV10-2; CDR3 protein: CASSESFGVLAGEQYF
D gene: TRBD2; J gene: TRBJ2-1; V gene: TRBV9; CDR3 protein: CASSFSGGAPGNNEQFF
D gene: TRBD2; J gene: TRBJ2-3; V gene: TRBV9; CDR3 protein: CASSVGAGGKYF
D gene: .; J gene: TRBJ1-5; V gene: TRBV28; CDR3 protein: CASSLVEAFPLQPQHF
D gene: TRBD1; J gene: TRBJ1-2; V gene: TRBV5-1; CDR3 protein: CASNPGQADPSYGYTF
D gene: TRBD2; J gene: TRBJ2-1; V gene: TRBV7-2; CDR3 protein: CASSFGLAGLVEQFF
D gene: TRBD1; J gene: TRBJ1-1; V gene: TRBV5-1; CDR3 protein: CASSYTGTAYWNTEAFF
D gene: .; J gene: TRBJ1-4; V gene: TRBV3-1/TRBV3-2; CDR3 protein: CASRKIGEANEKLFF
D gene: .; J gene: TRBJ2-6; V gene: TRBV11-3; CDR3 protein: CASSGYGANVLTF
D gene: TRBD1; J gene: TRBJ2-5; V gene: TRBV5-1; CDR3 protein: CASSLAGTDQETQYF
D gene: .; J gene: TRBJ1-3; V gene: TRBV7-9; CDR3 protein: CASSLSRRAGNTIYF
D gene: TRBD2; J gene: TRBJ2-5; V gene: TRBV3-1/TRBV3-2; CDR3 protein: CASSQVRSGGAFGETQYF
D gene: .; J gene: TRBJ1-3; V gene: TRBV9; CDR3 protein: CASSPTSGNTIYF
D gene: .; J gene: TRBJ1-2; V gene: TRBV5-4; CDR3 protein: CASSSLPTGGYTF
D gene: TRBD2; J gene: TRBJ2-5; V gene: TRBV6-1; CDR3 protein: CASSPTTSLGPQYF
D gene: TRBD1; J gene: TRBJ1-3; V gene: TRBV7-9; CDR3 protein: CASSFLRQGNTIYF
D gene: .; J gene: TRBJ2-7; V gene: TRBV20-1; CDR3 protein: CSAIDRGYEQYF
D gene: .; J gene: TRBJ1-5; V gene: TRBV2; CDR3 protein: CASSLGWQDNQPQHF
D gene: .; J gene: TRBJ1-4; V gene: TRBV27; CDR3 protein: CASSPSGATNEKLFF
D gene: TRBD2; J gene: TRBJ2-5; V gene: TRBV13; CDR3 protein: CASSYRAGGRETQYF
D gene: .; J gene: TRBJ1-5; V gene: TRBV7-2; CDR3 protein: CASSLAHLRPQHF
D gene: .; J gene: TRBJ2-3; V gene: TRBV2; CDR3 protein: CASSEMSGPRTDTQYF
D gene: .; J gene: TRBJ2-3; V gene: TRBV5-1; CDR3 protein: CASCGTVPQDTQYF
D gene: .; J gene: TRBJ1-5; V gene: TRBV2; CDR3 protein: CASSEAGWVGGNQPQHF
D gene: .; J gene: TRBJ2-2; V gene: TRBV5-1; CDR3 protein: CASSLGGVANTGELFF
D gene: .; J gene: TRBJ1-5; V gene: TRBV2; CDR3 protein: CASSRQRSSNQPQHF
D gene: TRBD1; J gene: TRBJ1-6; V gene: TRBV5-4; CDR3 protein: CASRLFTGGPSPLHF
D gene: .; J gene: TRBJ2-1; V gene: TRBV5-1; CDR3 protein: CASSLAESSYNEQFF
D gene: .; J gene: TRBJ2-1; V gene: TRBV16; CDR3 protein: CASSPGTSRINEQFF
D gene: TRBD1; J gene: TRBJ1-3; V gene: TRBV9; CDR3 protein: CASRGTGNGNTIYF
D gene: TRBD1; J gene: TRBJ1-5; V gene: TRBV6-2/TRBV6-3; CDR3 protein: CASSTTGQHNQPQHF
D gene: TRBD1; J gene: TRBJ1-1; V gene: TRBV5-1; CDR3 protein: CASTGTGNTEAFF
D gene: TRBD2; J gene: TRBJ2-5; V gene: TRBV7-9; CDR3 protein: CASSLEGGGRRETQYF
D gene: .; J gene: TRBJ2-7; V gene: TRBV11-2; CDR3 protein: CASSRPKMGAEQYF
D gene: TRBD2; J gene: TRBJ2-2; V gene: TRBV9; CDR3 protein: CASSVTSVDGELFF
D gene: TRBD2; J gene: TRBJ2-1; V gene: TRBV4-2; CDR3 protein: CASSRGLGVGMNEQFF
D gene: TRBD2; J gene: TRBJ2-5; V gene: TRBV9; CDR3 protein: CASSDSSGDKGGTQYF
D gene: .; J gene: TRBJ1-2; V gene: TRBV12-3/TRBV12-4; CDR3 protein: CASSLEQDYGYTF
D gene: .; J gene: TRBJ2-7; V gene: TRBV28; CDR3 protein: CASSFPGQSDEQYF
D gene: TRBD1; J gene: TRBJ1-3; V gene: TRBV7-9; CDR3 protein: CASSSPGQGNTIYF
D gene: .; J gene: TRBJ2-3; V gene: TRBV5-1; CDR3 protein: CASSLRDFRQSDTQYF
D gene: .; J gene: TRBJ1-1; V gene: TRBV6-5; CDR3 protein: CASIKRIRTEAFF
D gene: TRBD1; J gene: TRBJ2-1; V gene: TRBV28; CDR3 protein: CASSLTGGNEQFF
D gene: TRBD1; J gene: TRBJ1-6; V gene: TRBV5-1; CDR3 protein: CASSLAGTDGSPLHF
D gene: TRBD1; J gene: TRBJ2-3; V gene: TRBV7-8; CDR3 protein: CASIRDSNTDTQYF
D gene: .; J gene: TRBJ1-1; V gene: TRBV20-1; CDR3 protein: CSARAPSLTFF
D gene: .; J gene: TRBJ2-3; V gene: TRBV5-1; CDR3 protein: CASSSDGSTDTQYF
D gene: TRBD1; J gene: TRBJ1-1; V gene: TRBV9; CDR3 protein: CASSAGTGNAEAFF